The rows below give T cell receptor beta chains drawn from one sample of a study of blood T cell repertoires in COVID-19. Profiling relied on immunoSEQ multiplex PCR, and the TCRdb table lists in-frame clones only, not all of them. The table records 200,000 to 250,000 clones, approximately 80% of them present only once. The sample comprised peripheral blood. These receptors all come from a woman aged 55-70 years who had recovered from COVID-19. CDR3s include the opening cysteine and the closing phenylalanine or tryptophan. Each record gives: clone size, D gene, V gene, J gene, CDR3 protein, CDR3 DNA. A D gene is named only where the DNA matches it firmly. Clone size is not always given. Where it is, it says once, few, many or a class for expanded clones.

NA	TRBD2	TRBV9	TRBJ2-1	CASSPRLAGGLNEQFF	TGTGCCAGCAGCCCGCGACTAGCGGGGGGGTTGAATGAGCAGTTCTTC
NA	NA	TRBV19	TRBJ2-2	CASSRTADTGELFF	TGTGCCAGTAGCCGAACTGCCGACACCGGGGAGCTGTTTTTT
NA	TRBD2	TRBV9	TRBJ2-1	CASSGGLAIYNEQFF	TGTGCCAGCAGCGGCGGACTAGCGATCTACAATGAGCAGTTCTTC
NA	NA	TRBV19	TRBJ1-2	CASTYRTSGVYGYTF	TGTGCCAGTACCTACCGTACGTCCGGAGTCTATGGCTACACCTTC
NA	TRBD1	TRBV24-1	TRBJ2-4	CATRFRPTGAAKNIQYF	TGTGCCACCAGATTTCGACCCACAGGGGCGGCCAAAAACATTCAGTACTTC
NA	TRBD2	TRBV30	TRBJ2-1	CACQKNSGGINEQFF	TGTGCCTGCCAAAAGAATAGCGGGGGGATCAATGAGCAGTTCTTC
NA	TRBD2	TRBV5-1	TRBJ2-3	CASSPEGLAGADTQYF	TGCGCCAGCAGCCCGGAGGGGCTAGCGGGGGCAGATACGCAGTATTTT
NA	NA	TRBV19	TRBJ2-1	CASSPAGSGVGDEQFF	TGTGCCAGTAGTCCCGCGGGGTCGGGGGTAGGCGATGAGCAGTTCTTC
NA	NA	TRBV7-8	TRBJ1-1	CASSSPGTSKDTEAFF	TGTGCCAGCAGCTCGCCGGGAACTAGTAAGGACACTGAAGCTTTCTTT
once	TRBD1	TRBV6-1	TRBJ1-2	CASSENNRGDYGYTF	TGTGCCAGCAGTGAAAATAACAGGGGAGACTATGGCTACACCTTC
NA	TRBD2	TRBV15	TRBJ2-1	CATSRSTSGGLSYNEQFF	TGTGCCACCAGCAGATCAACGAGCGGGGGCCTCTCCTACAATGAGCAGTTCTTC
NA	NA	TRBV5-1	TRBJ1-2	CASSPDTNYGYTF	TGCGCCAGCAGTCCGGACACAAACTATGGCTACACCTTC
NA	TRBD1	TRBV2	TRBJ2-7	CASSGQGPSGQYF	TGTGCCAGTTCGGGACAGGGGCCCTCGGGGCAGTACTTC
NA	TRBD1	TRBV6-1	TRBJ1-2	CASSGGQGTRTYGYTF	TGTGCCAGCAGTGGCGGACAGGGCACCCGGACCTATGGCTACACCTTC
NA	TRBD1	TRBV12-3/TRBV12-4	TRBJ1-4	CASSSTGDEKLFF	TGTGCCAGCAGTTCGACAGGGGATGAAAAACTGTTTTTT
NA	TRBD2	TRBV6-2/TRBV6-3	TRBJ2-1	CASSYALPELAGGPNEQFF	TGTGCCAGCAGTTACGCACTGCCAGAACTAGCGGGGGGGCCGAATGAGCAGTTCTTC
NA	TRBD1	TRBV9	TRBJ1-2	CASSVGQGDYGYTF	TGTGCCAGCAGCGTTGGGCAGGGGGACTATGGCTACACCTTC
NA	TRBD1	TRBV7-2	TRBJ2-7	CASRLTTGGAAYEQYF	TGTGCCAGCAGGTTAACCACAGGGGGCGCGGCCTACGAGCAGTACTTC
NA	NA	TRBV18	TRBJ1-3	CASSPGGGPGNTIYF	TGTGCCAGCTCACCAGGCGGAGGGCCTGGAAACACCATATATTTT
NA	NA	TRBV10-3	TRBJ1-1	CAISDSREGDTEAFF	TGTGCCATCAGTGATTCCCGGGAGGGTGACACTGAAGCTTTCTTT
NA	NA	TRBV10-3	TRBJ2-7	CATKRTEGYEQYF	TGTGCCACTAAGAGGACAGAGGGGTACGAGCAGTACTTC
few	TRBD2	TRBV10-3	TRBJ2-5	CAIRERLAGGKETQYF	TGTGCCATCAGGGAGAGACTAGCGGGGGGGAAGGAGACCCAGTACTTC
NA	TRBD1	TRBV7-8	TRBJ2-5	CASSGFRDRQKETQYF	TGTGCCAGCAGCGGATTTCGGGACAGGCAAAAGGAGACCCAGTACTTC
NA	NA	TRBV6-5	TRBJ1-4	CASSLGRAEGEKLFF	TGTGCCAGTTCCCTAGGGAGGGCCGAGGGGGAAAAACTGTTTTTT
NA	NA	TRBV6-5	TRBJ1-2	CASSLTGTANYGYTF	TGTGCCAGCAGTCTCACTGGGACTGCTAACTATGGCTACACCTTC
NA	NA	TRBV7-6	TRBJ1-3	CASSPFSSPRSGNTIYF	TGTGCCAGCAGCCCTTTCTCTAGTCCCCGATCCGGAAACACCATATATTTT
NA	NA	TRBV5-1	TRBJ2-4	CASSFVSKNIQYF	TGCGCCAGCAGCTTCGTCTCCAAAAACATTCAGTACTTC
NA	NA	TRBV18	TRBJ1-6	CASSPPQGSSPLHF	TGTGCCAGCTCACCACCTCAGGGGAGTTCACCCCTCCACTTT
NA	TRBD1	TRBV7-9	TRBJ1-2	CASSPGTGGLNLAYGYTF	TGTGCCAGCAGCCCCGGGACAGGGGGATTAAATTTAGCCTATGGCTACACCTTC
NA	NA	TRBV9	TRBJ2-2	CASSVGPGVVGGELFF	TGTGCCAGCAGCGTAGGACCCGGAGTAGTGGGCGGGGAGCTGTTTTTT
few	NA	TRBV6-4	TRBJ1-2	CASRERVGDYGYTF	TGTGCCAGCAGAGAAAGGGTAGGGGACTATGGCTACACCTTC
NA	NA	TRBV6-1	TRBJ1-6	CASSDRAFDSPLHF	TGTGCCAGCAGTGACAGGGCATTCGATTCACCCCTCCACTTT
NA	TRBD1	TRBV7-9	TRBJ1-1	CASSAYRGTEAFF	TGTGCCAGCAGCGCGTACAGGGGGACTGAAGCTTTCTTT
NA	TRBD2	TRBV6-5	TRBJ2-3	CASSYGSGGYTDTQYF	TGTGCCAGCAGTTACGGCAGCGGGGGGTACACAGATACGCAGTATTTT
NA	TRBD1	TRBV5-1	TRBJ1-3	CASSPGTASGNTIYF	TGCGCCAGCAGCCCTGGGACAGCCTCTGGAAACACCATATATTTT
NA	TRBD1	TRBV19	TRBJ2-7	CASSFSGTGSAYEQYF	TGTGCCAGTAGTTTCTCCGGGACAGGGAGTGCCTACGAGCAGTACTTC
NA	NA	TRBV7-3	TRBJ1-2	CASSLTRGGYTF	TGTGCCAGCAGCTTAACTCGCGGTGGCTACACCTTC
NA	NA	TRBV7-8	TRBJ2-3	CASSLPRLGTQYF	TGTGCCAGCAGCTTACCCCGGCTAGGCACGCAGTATTTT
NA	NA	TRBV19	TRBJ1-5	CASSESVPPQHF	TGTGCCAGTAGTGAGTCGGTTCCGCCCCAGCATTTT
NA	TRBD1	TRBV6-2/TRBV6-3	TRBJ1-1	CASSYRTGEGGTEAFF	TGTGCCAGCAGTTACAGGACAGGGGAAGGGGGCACTGAAGCTTTCTTT
NA	NA	TRBV5-1	TRBJ1-3	CASSLGDSGNTIYF	TGCGCCAGCAGCTTAGGGGACTCTGGAAACACCATATATTTT
NA	TRBD2	TRBV30	TRBJ2-3	CAWNPRRLAGGDTDTQYF	TGTGCCTGGAACCCACGTAGGCTAGCGGGGGGGGACACAGATACGCAGTATTTT
NA	TRBD1	TRBV5-8	TRBJ1-5	CASSLGTGELQPQHF	TGTGCCAGCAGCTTAGGGACAGGGGAACTACAGCCCCAGCATTTT
NA	TRBD1	TRBV5-1	TRBJ1-6	CASSLGQGNSPLHF	TGCGCCAGCAGCCTGGGACAGGGAAATTCACCCCTCCACTTT
NA	NA	TRBV7-2	TRBJ2-2	CASKKGDPDTGELFF	TGTGCCAGCAAGAAGGGGGACCCGGACACCGGGGAGCTGTTTTTT
NA	TRBD2	TRBV18	TRBJ2-5	CASSSSPPTSGAYQETQYF	TGTGCCAGCTCATCCAGTCCGCCTACTAGCGGGGCGTACCAAGAGACCCAGTACTTC
NA	NA	TRBV5-1	TRBJ1-2	CASSMDSFNYGYTF	TGCGCCAGCAGCATGGACAGCTTTAACTATGGCTACACCTTC
NA	TRBD1	TRBV14	TRBJ1-1	CASSHLTKEDRGWITEAFF	TGTGCCAGCAGCCACCTCACAAAGGAAGACAGGGGGTGGATCACTGAAGCTTTCTTT
once	NA	TRBV6-5	TRBJ2-3	CASRAFASGTDTQYF	TGTGCCAGCAGAGCATTCGCTAGCGGCACAGATACGCAGTATTTT
NA	TRBD2	TRBV9	TRBJ2-3	CASSVGGGNTDTQYF	TGTGCCAGCAGCGTAGGCGGGGGTAACACAGATACGCAGTATTTT
NA	NA	TRBV5-4	TRBJ1-1	CASSSSGTREAFF	TGTGCCAGCAGCTCCTCAGGGACGCGGGAGGCTTTCTTT